This is a list of T cell receptor beta chains from one sample in a study of T cell repertoires in urothelial bladder cancer. Profiling relied on immunoSEQ multiplex PCR, and the TCRdb table lists in-frame clones only, not all of them. The sample has some 11,000 clones, around 68% seen once; the top ten hold 6.5% to 8.5%. The specimen sequenced was tumor-infiltrating cells from bladder cancer. The source of these receptors is a human donor with a benign inflammatory bladder lesion. The CDR3 runs from the conserved cysteine through the conserved F or W. The D gene is left open where the match is weak. Only part of the rows carry a size: once, few, many, or a class if the clone is expanded.

j_gene: TRBJ2-1; abundance: -; d_gene: -; v_gene: TRBV7-9; CDR3nt: TGTGCCAGCAGCGCAACAGGGGAGGGTGAGCAGTTCTTC; CDR3aa: CASSATGEGEQFF
j_gene: TRBJ2-3; abundance: -; d_gene: -; v_gene: TRBV5-1; CDR3nt: TGCGCCAGCACCGCCCTAGCTGGGGGGCCCCCAGATACGCAGTATTTT; CDR3aa: CASTALAGGPPDTQYF
j_gene: TRBJ1-1; abundance: few; d_gene: -; v_gene: TRBV6-6; CDR3nt: TGTGCCAGCAGACCCGCGGGCGGGGACACTGAAGCTTTCTTT; CDR3aa: CASRPAGGDTEAFF
j_gene: TRBJ2-5; abundance: -; d_gene: TRBD2; v_gene: TRBV4-2; CDR3nt: TGTGCCAGCAGCCAAGTGACTAGCGGCCAAGAGACCCAGTACTTC; CDR3aa: CASSQVTSGQETQYF
j_gene: TRBJ2-7; abundance: -; d_gene: -; v_gene: TRBV11-2; CDR3nt: TGTGCCAGCTCCCGGACAGCCCGATACGAGCAGTACTTC; CDR3aa: CASSRTARYEQYF
j_gene: TRBJ2-2; abundance: -; d_gene: -; v_gene: TRBV7-8; CDR3nt: TGTGCCAGCAGCTTAGTTGGCAGGGTGGCCACCGGGGAGCTGTTTTTT; CDR3aa: CASSLVGRVATGELFF
j_gene: TRBJ2-7; abundance: -; d_gene: -; v_gene: TRBV5-6; CDR3nt: TGTGCCAGCAGCTTGATCCTGGCGGGGCCCACCTACGAGCAGTACTTC; CDR3aa: CASSLILAGPTYEQYF
j_gene: TRBJ1-4; abundance: -; d_gene: TRBD1; v_gene: TRBV9; CDR3nt: TGTGCCAGCAGCCCGGGGACAGATGAAAAACTGTTTTTT; CDR3aa: CASSPGTDEKLFF
j_gene: TRBJ1-1; abundance: -; d_gene: TRBD1; v_gene: TRBV9; CDR3nt: TGTGCCAGCAGCCCAGGGACAGGGGGGAACACTGAAGCTTTCTTT; CDR3aa: CASSPGTGGNTEAFF
j_gene: TRBJ2-5; abundance: -; d_gene: TRBD2; v_gene: TRBV19; CDR3nt: TGTGCCAGTGAGCCGGGAGGTAGCCAAGAGACCCAGTACTTC; CDR3aa: CASEPGGSQETQYF
j_gene: TRBJ2-5; abundance: once; d_gene: TRBD1; v_gene: TRBV2; CDR3nt: TGTGCCAGCAGTGGTGCAGGGGGCCGTGTGGAGACCCAGTACTTC; CDR3aa: CASSGAGGRVETQYF
j_gene: TRBJ2-2; abundance: few; d_gene: -; v_gene: TRBV6-5; CDR3nt: TGTGCCAGCATAGAATCAGGTTCCGGGGAGCTGTTTTTT; CDR3aa: CASIESGSGELFF
j_gene: TRBJ2-1; abundance: few; d_gene: TRBD1; v_gene: TRBV29-1; CDR3nt: TGCAGCGTTGGAGAGACGGGACAGGGAGACAATGAGCAGTTCTTC; CDR3aa: CSVGETGQGDNEQFF
j_gene: TRBJ1-3; abundance: -; d_gene: -; v_gene: TRBV21-1; CDR3nt: TGTGCCAGCAGCAAAGAAATCGCCGGACAGGGGAGCCTAAACACCATATATTTT; CDR3aa: CASSKEIAGQGSLNTIYF
j_gene: TRBJ1-4; abundance: -; d_gene: -; v_gene: TRBV6-5; CDR3nt: TGTGCCAGCAGTTACGAGGGGCTAGGGGAAAAACTGTTTTTT; CDR3aa: CASSYEGLGEKLFF
j_gene: TRBJ2-3; abundance: -; d_gene: -; v_gene: TRBV7-6; CDR3nt: TGTGCCAGCAGCCACGGGACTCTTCAAGATACGCAGTATTTT; CDR3aa: CASSHGTLQDTQYF
j_gene: TRBJ2-6; abundance: -; d_gene: -; v_gene: TRBV6-1; CDR3nt: TGTGCCAGCAGTGATCCTACTGGGGCCAACGTCCTGACTTTC; CDR3aa: CASSDPTGANVLTF
j_gene: TRBJ2-3; abundance: -; d_gene: -; v_gene: TRBV7-3; CDR3nt: TGTGCCAGCAGCCCACAACCTAGCACAGATACGCAGTATTTT; CDR3aa: CASSPQPSTDTQYF
j_gene: TRBJ1-1; abundance: -; d_gene: -; v_gene: TRBV7-6; CDR3nt: TGTGCCAGCAGCCCTACAGGTATGAACACTGAAGCTTTCTTT; CDR3aa: CASSPTGMNTEAFF
j_gene: TRBJ1-2; abundance: -; d_gene: -; v_gene: TRBV15; CDR3nt: TGTGCCACCAGCAGAGGACGGCTATTCGACCTTAACTATGGCTACACCTTC; CDR3aa: CATSRGRLFDLNYGYTF
j_gene: TRBJ2-7; abundance: -; d_gene: TRBD1; v_gene: TRBV7-9; CDR3nt: TGTGCCAGCAGGAGCTCCGGGACAGGGTCCTACGAGCAGTACTTC; CDR3aa: CASRSSGTGSYEQYF
j_gene: TRBJ2-1; abundance: -; d_gene: -; v_gene: TRBV7-6; CDR3nt: TGTGCCAGCAGCTCCCCCCGGGGGCAGCGCGGGGATGAGCAGTTCTTC; CDR3aa: CASSSPRGQRGDEQFF
j_gene: TRBJ2-3; abundance: few; d_gene: TRBD1; v_gene: TRBV7-9; CDR3nt: TGTGCCAGCAGCCTTACCGGGACAGGGGTCAAGGGCACAGATACGCAGTATTTT; CDR3aa: CASSLTGTGVKGTDTQYF